The T cell receptor beta chain described here comes from a study of T cell responses to AZD1222 COVID-19 vaccine. Study-level background: Second-dose recipients at about 4 or about 12 weeks were treated as one pooled group.

Whole-study findings and limits: White British donors predominated, females outnumbered males, and clonal diversity was possibly underestimated. Spike-specific TCR breadth and depth rose after two AZD1222 doses. At 160-218 and 743-854, vaccine-associated CD4 TCRs were dominant, and they spanned spike.

There are 11 residues in the CDR3. V lost 3 bases, J lost 6 bases, and 4 bases lay in between. CDR1 is WNHNN and CDR2 is SYGVQD in the germline V gene (reference sequence). As concerns this clone: The antigen remains undetermined.

The repertoire was sequenced with immunoSEQ multiplex PCR; TCRdb's copy has only in-frame clones and lacks some. The table shows approximately 90,000 clones, with roughly nine tenths occurring only once. The receptor's source is an adult in good health. The sample in question was peripheral blood, obtained on day 0 of AZD1222 vaccination. This chain links TRBV10-1 with TRBJ2-3; D gene uncertain. In DNA, the CDR3 is TGCGCCAGCAGTGATGCGGATACGCAGTATTTT. Translation gives CASSDADTQYF.